One sample yielded the 7 T cell receptor beta chains listed below, sequenced in a study of T-cell reconstitution after alpha-beta-depleted transplantation in children. A TCRbeta library incorporating unique molecular identifiers was prepared. MiXCR, run by TCRdb on the PCR reads, gives a single entry per CDR3 protein. The sample yields about 610,000 distinct CDR3 sequences, 8% to 11% seen once. Sequenced material: PBMCs from the stem cell graft donor, taken from the stem cell graft. These receptors came from a human donor who donated a stem cell graft to a child with acute myeloid leukemia.

Only a few counts were recorded for this clonotype. The genes are TRBV3-1 and TRBJ2-2; TRBD1 matches at 7 bases. The CDR3 extends over 15 amino acids. Germline trimming cut 3 bases from V and 2 bases from J; bases unmatched to any gene: 3. From germline, CDR1 is LGHDT and CDR2 YNNKEL (reference sequence). In DNA form, the CDR3 reads TGTGCCAGCAGCCATCGGGACAGCAACACCGGGGAGCTGTTTTTT. It translates to CASSHRDSNTGELFF.

This clonotype has only a few counts. This sequence joins TRBV4-3 and TRBJ2-2; D call uncertain. The V gene lost 0 bases and the J gene lost 7 bases, with 6 bases spanning the gap. The CDR3 loop spans 13 amino acids. In germline, CDR1 is LGHNA, CDR2 YSLEER. The CDR3 sequence: CASSQDGDGELFF. The DNA for the CDR3 is TGCGCCAGCAGCCAAGATGGGGACGGGGAGCTGTTTTTT.

The gene calls are TRBV29-1 and TRBJ2-2; TRBD1 agrees at 7 bases. Germline V lookup: CDR1 SQVTM, CDR2 ANQGSEA. V lost 7 bases to trimming and J lost 7 bases; unmatched junction nucleotides: 15. This CDR3 contains 15 residues. CDR3 amino acids: CSGKLLTGKDGELFF. In DNA, the CDR3 is TGCAGCGGAAAACTACTGACAGGGAAAGACGGGGAGCTGTTTTTT.

This clonotype occurred a few times. V is TRBV7-9 and J is TRBJ1-2, with D maybe TRBD1 (6 bases). Trimming took 4 bases from V and 2 from J, leaving 14 bases between them. Germline values: CDR1 SEHNR, CDR2 FQNEAQ (reference sequence). The length of the CDR3 is 15 residues. This CDR3 is CASSSGARENYGYTF. The CDR3 DNA reads as TGTGCCAGCAGCTCAGGGGCCAGGGAGAACTATGGCTACACCTTC.

The chain joins TRBV29-1 to TRBJ2-5, with D perhaps TRBD2 (6 bases). The CDR3 loop spans 13 amino acids. The V end lost 6 bases, the J end lost 4 bases, and 15 bases lay between the germline ends. Looked up from germline, CDR1 is SQVTM and CDR2 is ANQGSEA. DNA for the CDR3: TGCAGCGTCGGCTTGGACTATGGAGAGACCCAGTACTTC. Amino acid sequence: CSVGLDYGETQYF.

The chain joins TRBV25-1 to TRBJ1-1; no reliable D call. The CDR3 consists of 12 residues. Germline V gene lookup returns CDR1 MGHDK and CDR2 SYGVNS. The germline V and J ends were trimmed by 8 bases and 6 bases, with 13 bases remaining between them. Here the CDR3 DNA reads TGTGCCAGCGCAAGCAGGTGGTCTGAAGCTTTCTTT. This gives the protein CASASRWSEAFF. The variable domain in full, completed from reference TRBV25-1 and TRBJ1-1, reads EADIYQTPRYLVIGTGKKITLECSQTMGHDKMYWYQQDPGMELHLIHYSYGVNSTEKGDLSSESTVSRIRTEHFPLTLESARPSHTSQYLCASASRWSEAFFGQGTRLTVV.

V gene TRBV19 combines with J gene TRBJ2-6, with D possibly TRBD1 on 6 matching bases. The CDR3 loop spans 19 amino acids. V lost 5 bases to trimming and J lost 0 bases, with 20 bases between them. CDR1 is LNHDA, CDR2 SQIVND, per germline (reference sequence). The CDR3 region is CASSLTSGTLFSGANVLTF. Here the CDR3 DNA reads TGTGCCAGTAGTCTAACCTCCGGGACACTGTTCTCTGGGGCCAACGTCCTGACTTTC.